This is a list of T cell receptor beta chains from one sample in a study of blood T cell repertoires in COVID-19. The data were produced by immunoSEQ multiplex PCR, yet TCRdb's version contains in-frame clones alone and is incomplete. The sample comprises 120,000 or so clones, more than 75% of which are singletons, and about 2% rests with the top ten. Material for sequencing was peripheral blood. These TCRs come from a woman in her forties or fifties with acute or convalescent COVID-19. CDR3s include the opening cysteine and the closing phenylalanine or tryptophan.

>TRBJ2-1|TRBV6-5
CASSWDSEGYNEQFF
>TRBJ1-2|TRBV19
CASDGTGRRYGYTF
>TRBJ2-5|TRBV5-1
CASSLQGLRETQYF
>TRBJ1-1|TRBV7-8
CASSLAGGVEAFF
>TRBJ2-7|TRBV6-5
CASSYAGWEAYEQYF
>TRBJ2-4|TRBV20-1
CSAHRGGIQYF
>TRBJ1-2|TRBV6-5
CASSSGQGYGYTF
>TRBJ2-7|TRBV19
CASSIVGGNEQYF
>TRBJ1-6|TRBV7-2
CASSFLNRESVSPLHF
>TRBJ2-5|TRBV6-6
CASSRIRTGEGETQYF
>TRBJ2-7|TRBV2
CASNNRDTTYEQYF
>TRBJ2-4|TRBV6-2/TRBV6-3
CASSLINRGDIQYF
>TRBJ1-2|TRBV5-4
CASSLQGSYGYTF
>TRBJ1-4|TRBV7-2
CASSLDPGGGLFF
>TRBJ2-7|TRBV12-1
CASSLGGSYEQYF
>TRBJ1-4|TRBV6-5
CASGRQGAREKLFF
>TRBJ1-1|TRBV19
CASSKDSEAFF
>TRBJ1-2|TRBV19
CASSVRTDVGGYTF
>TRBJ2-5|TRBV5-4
CASTRTGSKGSQETQYF
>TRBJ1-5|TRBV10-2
CASSEGQGRQPQHF
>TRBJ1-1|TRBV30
CAWRPLPWGRLTDRGTEAFF
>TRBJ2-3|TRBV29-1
CSVRLGGLTDTQYF
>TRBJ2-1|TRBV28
CASSSPSGGAFVVQFF
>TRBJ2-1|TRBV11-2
CASSLGTSGYNEQFF
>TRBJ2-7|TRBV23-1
CASSQHAQRSYEQYF
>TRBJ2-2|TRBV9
CASSEQSGELFF
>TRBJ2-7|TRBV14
CASQDRLSYEQYF
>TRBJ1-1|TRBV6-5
CASSYLIGGNTEAFF
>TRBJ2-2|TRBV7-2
CASSPVVSGNTGELFF
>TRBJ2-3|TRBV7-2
CASRTQVTDTQYF
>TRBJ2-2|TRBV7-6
CASSLGSGNTGELFF
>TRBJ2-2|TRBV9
CASSVSGTSTGELFF
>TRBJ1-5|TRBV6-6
CASSLGGGGLSNQPQHF
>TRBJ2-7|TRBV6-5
CASSYGGTYEQYF
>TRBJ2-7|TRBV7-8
CASSPRTAGESEQYF